A selection of T cell receptor beta chains follows, all from one sample in a study of OX40 agonist ivuxolimab in advanced cancers. Clones were read by immunoSEQ multiplex PCR, and TCRdb kept only the in-frame ones, dropping some. The sample includes over 15,000 clones, approximately 90% of them seen just once. The sequencing used CD4+ or CD8+ T cells sorted from blood, collected in a trial of the OX40 agonist ivuxolimab. These receptor sequences come from an adult with an advanced solid tumor such as melanoma, head and neck, liver or kidney cancer. The CDR3 runs from the conserved cysteine through the conserved F or W. The order of the fields is V gene, D gene, J gene, clone size, CDR3 length, CDR3 protein, CDR3 DNA. D genes are given only for firm matches. Some rows have no size entry. The others give once, few or many, or a class for an expanded clone.

TRBV19	-	TRBJ2-7	once	18	CASSIDSQGLGSLGEQYF	TGTGCCAGTAGTATAGATTCCCAGGGGTTAGGGAGCCTGGGGGAGCAGTACTTC
TRBV6-1	TRBD1	TRBJ2-7	few	17	CASSEAGPGQGWYEQYF	TGTGCCAGCAGTGAAGCGGGACCGGGACAGGGCTGGTACGAGCAGTACTTC
TRBV5-6	TRBD2	TRBJ2-1	-	16	CASSTGTTGSYNEQFF	TGTGCCAGCAGCACCGGGACTACCGGGTCCTACAATGAGCAGTTCTTC
TRBV9	-	TRBJ1-2	-	14	CASSAATSGPGYTF	TGTGCCAGCAGCGCTGCGACTTCAGGGCCCGGCTACACCTTC
TRBV19	-	TRBJ2-7	-	13	CASSPGQRWEQYF	TGTGCCAGTAGTCCTGGACAACGCTGGGAGCAGTACTTC
TRBV14	-	TRBJ2-7	-	11	CASSQVREQYF	TGTGCCAGCAGCCAAGTTCGCGAGCAGTACTTC
TRBV7-8	-	TRBJ1-5	-	16	CASSLEGRWGNQPQHF	TGTGCCAGCAGCTTAGAGGGTCGGTGGGGCAATCAGCCCCAGCATTTT
TRBV11-2	-	TRBJ1-3	-	11	CASSFGNTIYF	TGTGCCAGCAGCTTTGGAAACACCATATATTTT
TRBV7-6	-	TRBJ2-5	-	13	CASSLVGQETQYF	TGTGCCAGCAGCTTAGTGGGCCAAGAGACCCAGTACTTC
TRBV7-2	-	TRBJ2-7	few	11	CASSVSGHQYF	TGTGCCAGCAGCGTATCGGGACACCAGTACTTC
TRBV27	TRBD1	TRBJ2-1	-	17	CASSLYFNTGQGNEQFF	TGTGCCAGCAGTTTATACTTCAATACGGGACAGGGAAATGAGCAGTTCTTC
TRBV11-3	-	TRBJ2-1	-	12	CASSFFDNEQFF	TGTGCCAGCAGCTTTTTCGACAATGAGCAGTTCTTC
TRBV18	TRBD1	TRBJ2-7	once	15	CASSPTRQGAREQYF	TGTGCCAGCTCACCAACGAGACAGGGGGCTCGCGAGCAGTACTTC
TRBV6-5	-	TRBJ1-4	-	12	CASSAGSGELFF	TGTGCCAGCAGTGCAGGGTCGGGGGAACTGTTTTTT
TRBV11-3	TRBD2	TRBJ2-7	-	15	CASSGRLAGPYEQYF	TGTGCCAGCAGCGGCAGACTAGCGGGCCCCTACGAGCAGTACTTC
TRBV11-2	TRBD2	TRBJ2-7	-	16	CASRRGEAGALNEQYF	TGTGCCAGCAGAAGAGGAGAAGCGGGAGCGTTAAACGAGCAGTACTTC
TRBV10-3	-	TRBJ1-1	-	15	CAISGTGQTNTEAFF	TGTGCCATCAGTGGGACTGGACAGACGAACACTGAAGCTTTCTTT
TRBV5-5	-	TRBJ1-6	-	14	CASSSPEAISPLHF	TGTGCCAGCAGCTCCCCTGAGGCAATTTCACCCCTCCACTTT